The TCR beta chain described here comes from a study of cytomegalovirus exposure and HLA in healthy donors. Losses at the gene ends were 4 bases for V and 0 bases for J; bases not matched to a gene: 3. This CDR3 spans 17 amino acids. Per the germline V gene, CDR1 is ENHRY and CDR2 is SYGVKD. The PCR ran on 60 Vbeta and 13 Jbeta primers. Libraries were prepared by immunoSEQ multiplex PCR; TCRdb keeps only in-frame clonotypes and omits some of them. Here the sample spans 200,000 to 250,000 clones, 77% being singletons. To note about this clone: Its target is unknown.

Study-wide points: It emerged from a later analysis that several of the most significant clusters appeared to be linked to common viral pathogens.

The chain uses TRBV10-3 and TRBJ2-1, with 13 nucleotides matching TRBD2. This TCR derives from a woman in her fifties or sixties in good health and CMV-seropositive. Input material: PBMCs. This chain's CDR3 is CAISGTSGSPSYNEQFF. In nucleotides, the CDR3 is TGTGCCATCAGTGGGACTAGCGGGAGCCCCTCCTACAATGAGCAGTTCTTC.